A selection of T cell receptor beta chains follows, all from one sample in a study of blood T cell repertoires in COVID-19. This table comes from immunoSEQ multiplex PCR, and its TCRdb copy is limited to in-frame clones, with some not included. The data show 150,000 to 200,000 clones, approximately 93% seen once. Sequenced: peripheral blood. The receptor source for this set is a woman aged 60-75 years with COVID-19, enrolled during active disease. CDR3s include the opening cysteine and the closing phenylalanine or tryptophan. Fields, in order: V gene, clone size, CDR3 protein. Size values are once, few and many counts, or a class for expanded clones, and some rows have none.

>TRBV6-5|NA
CASRPGTRTEAFF
>TRBV27|NA
CASNIWTSVNEQFF
>TRBV9|NA
CASSHPGQGARGYTF
>TRBV2|NA
CASSEGRVSGNTIYF
>TRBV18|once
CASSPPSQGRNTEAFF
>TRBV5-4|few
CASSLEVLENEQFF
>TRBV27|NA
CATGGAIYEQYF
>TRBV11-2|NA
CASRERDTSYEQYF
>TRBV12-3/TRBV12-4|once
CASSPPLNTEAFF
>TRBV5-6|NA
CASSLGAGGVGELFF
>TRBV6-4|NA
CASSDSSRVGRRYQPQHF
>TRBV11-1|NA
CASSLATPGVYGYTF
>TRBV5-1|NA
CASSSHIENTEAFF
>TRBV7-8|NA
CASSPMGQRAYF
>TRBV11-2|NA
CASSPLAGGQETQYF
>TRBV6-2/TRBV6-3|few
CASSYGQGNTEAFF
>TRBV7-3|NA
CASRSIGGGITDTQYF
>TRBV11-3|once
CASSLSASHNEQFF
>TRBV6-1|NA
CASSEREAKNIQYF
>TRBV14|NA
CASSQNWDTQYF
>TRBV19|NA
CASSMKGATTEAFF
>TRBV18|NA
CASSPGQVQHGYTF
>TRBV5-1|NA
CASSPGAGSGGHTQYF
>TRBV10-2|once
CASSEDRSYNSPLHF